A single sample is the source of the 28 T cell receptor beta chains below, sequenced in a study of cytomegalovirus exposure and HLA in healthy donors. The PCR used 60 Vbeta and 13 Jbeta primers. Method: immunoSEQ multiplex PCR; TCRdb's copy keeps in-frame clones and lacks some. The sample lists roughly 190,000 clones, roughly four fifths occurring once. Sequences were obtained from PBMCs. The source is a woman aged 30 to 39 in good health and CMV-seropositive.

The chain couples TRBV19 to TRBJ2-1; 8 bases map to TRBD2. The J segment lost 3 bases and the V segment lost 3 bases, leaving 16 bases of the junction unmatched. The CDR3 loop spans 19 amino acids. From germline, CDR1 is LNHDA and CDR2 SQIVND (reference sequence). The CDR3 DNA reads TGTGCCAGTAGTATGTTTACGGCGCGGGGTAGCGGGAACTACAATGAGCAGTTCTTC. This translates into CASSMFTARGSGNYNEQFF. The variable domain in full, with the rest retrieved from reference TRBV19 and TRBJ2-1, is DGGITQSPKYLFRKEGQNVTLSCEQNLNHDAMYWYRQDPGQGLRLIYYSQIVNDFQKGDIAEGYSVSREKKESFPLTVTSAQKNPTAFYLCASSMFTARGSGNYNEQFFGPGTRLTVL.

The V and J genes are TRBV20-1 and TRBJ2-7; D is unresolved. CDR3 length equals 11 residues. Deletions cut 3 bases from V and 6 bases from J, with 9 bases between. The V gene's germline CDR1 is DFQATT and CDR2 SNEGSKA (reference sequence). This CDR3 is CSARFRGEQYF. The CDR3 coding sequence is TGCAGTGCTAGGTTTCGAGGCGAGCAGTACTTC.

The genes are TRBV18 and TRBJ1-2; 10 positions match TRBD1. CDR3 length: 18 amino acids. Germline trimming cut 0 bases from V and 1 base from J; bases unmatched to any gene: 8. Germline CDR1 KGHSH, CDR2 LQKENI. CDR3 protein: CASSPPRTGGLYNYGYTF. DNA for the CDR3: TGTGCCAGCTCACCACCGCGGACAGGGGGACTATATAACTATGGCTACACCTTC.

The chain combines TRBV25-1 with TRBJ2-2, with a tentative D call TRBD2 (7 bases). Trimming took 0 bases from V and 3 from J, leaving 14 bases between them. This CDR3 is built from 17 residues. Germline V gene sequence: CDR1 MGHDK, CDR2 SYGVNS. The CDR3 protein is CASSEYAGASHTGELFF. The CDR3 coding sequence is TGTGCCAGCAGTGAATATGCGGGGGCGTCCCACACCGGGGAGCTGTTTTTT. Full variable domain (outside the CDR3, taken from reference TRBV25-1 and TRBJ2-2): EADIYQTPRYLVIGTGKKITLECSQTMGHDKMYWYQQDPGMELHLIHYSYGVNSTEKGDLSSESTVSRIRTEHFPLTLESARPSHTSQYLCASSEYAGASHTGELFFGEGSRLTVL.

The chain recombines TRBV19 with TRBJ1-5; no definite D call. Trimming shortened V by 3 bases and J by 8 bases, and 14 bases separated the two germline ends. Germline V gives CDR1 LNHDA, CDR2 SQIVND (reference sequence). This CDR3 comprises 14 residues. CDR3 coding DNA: TGTGCCAGTAGTATCGGGTCCGATTGGGAGCCCCAGCATTTT. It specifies CASSIGSDWEPQHF.

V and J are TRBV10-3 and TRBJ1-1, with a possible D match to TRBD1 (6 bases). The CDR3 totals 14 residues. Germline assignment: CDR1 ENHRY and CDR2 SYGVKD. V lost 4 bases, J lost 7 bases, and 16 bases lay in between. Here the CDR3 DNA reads TGTGCCATCAGTGTATCAGGGGAGGGGGGTGAAGCTTTCTTT. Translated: CAISVSGEGGEAFF.

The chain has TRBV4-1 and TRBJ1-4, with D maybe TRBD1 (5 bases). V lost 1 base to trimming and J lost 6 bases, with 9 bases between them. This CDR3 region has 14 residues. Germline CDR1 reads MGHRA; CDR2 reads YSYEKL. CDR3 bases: TGCGCCAGCAGCCAAGCTAGGGGTTATGAAAAACTGTTTTTT. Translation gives CASSQARGYEKLFF.

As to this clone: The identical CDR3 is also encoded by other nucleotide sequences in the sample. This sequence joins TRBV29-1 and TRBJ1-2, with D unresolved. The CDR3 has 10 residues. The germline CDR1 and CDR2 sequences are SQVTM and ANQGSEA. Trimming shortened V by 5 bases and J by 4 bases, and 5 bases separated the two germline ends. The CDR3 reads CSVYSYGYTF. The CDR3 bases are TGCAGCGTTTACAGCTATGGCTACACCTTC.

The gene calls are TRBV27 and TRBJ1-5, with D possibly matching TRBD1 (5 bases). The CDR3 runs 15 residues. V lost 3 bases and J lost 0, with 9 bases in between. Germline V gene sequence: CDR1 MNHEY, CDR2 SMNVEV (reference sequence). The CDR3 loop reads CASSFAGGSNQPQHF. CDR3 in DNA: TGTGCCAGCAGTTTCGCGGGGGGTAGCAATCAGCCCCAGCATTTT.

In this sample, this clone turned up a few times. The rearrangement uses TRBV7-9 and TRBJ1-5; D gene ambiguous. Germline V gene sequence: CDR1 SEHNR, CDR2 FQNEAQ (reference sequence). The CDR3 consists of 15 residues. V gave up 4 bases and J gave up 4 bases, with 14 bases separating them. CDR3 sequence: CASSSDRAGNQPQHF. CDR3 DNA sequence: TGTGCCAGCAGCTCCGACCGAGCGGGGAATCAGCCCCAGCATTTT. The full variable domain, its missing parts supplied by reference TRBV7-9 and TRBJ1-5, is DTGVSQNPRHKITKRGQNVTFRCDPISEHNRLYWYRQTLGQGPEFLTYFQNEAQLEKSRLLSDRFSAERPKGSFSTLEIQRTEQGDSAMYLCASSSDRAGNQPQHFGDGTRLSIL.

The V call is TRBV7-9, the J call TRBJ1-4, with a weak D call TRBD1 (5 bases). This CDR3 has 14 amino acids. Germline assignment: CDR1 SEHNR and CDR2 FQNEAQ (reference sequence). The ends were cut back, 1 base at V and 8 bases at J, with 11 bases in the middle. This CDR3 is CASSLVGEVEKLFF. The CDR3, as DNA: TGTGCCAGCAGCTTAGTGGGGGAGGTCGAAAAACTGTTTTTT. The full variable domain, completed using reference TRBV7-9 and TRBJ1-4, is DTGVSQNPRHKITKRGQNVTFRCDPISEHNRLYWYRQTLGQGPEFLTYFQNEAQLEKSRLLSDRFSAERPKGSFSTLEIQRTEQGDSAMYLCASSLVGEVEKLFFGSGTQLSVL.

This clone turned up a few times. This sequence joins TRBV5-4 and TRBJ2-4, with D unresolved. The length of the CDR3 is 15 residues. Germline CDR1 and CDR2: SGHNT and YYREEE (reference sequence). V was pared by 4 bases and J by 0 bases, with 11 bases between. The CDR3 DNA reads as TGTGCCAGCAGCGTAAACTTAGAAGCCAAAAACATTCAGTACTTC. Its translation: CASSVNLEAKNIQYF.

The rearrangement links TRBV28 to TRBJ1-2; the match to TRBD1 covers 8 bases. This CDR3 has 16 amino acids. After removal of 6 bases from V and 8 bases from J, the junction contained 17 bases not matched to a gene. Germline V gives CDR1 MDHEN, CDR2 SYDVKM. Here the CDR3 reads CASRRLDRDGWRGYTF. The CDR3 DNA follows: TGTGCCAGCAGAAGACTGGACAGGGATGGTTGGCGGGGCTACACCTTC.

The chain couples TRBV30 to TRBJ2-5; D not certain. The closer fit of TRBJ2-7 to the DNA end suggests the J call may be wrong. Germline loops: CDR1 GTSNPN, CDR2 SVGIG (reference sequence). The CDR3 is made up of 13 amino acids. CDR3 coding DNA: TGTGCCTGGAGTGGAACAGTTCCCTACGAGCAGTACTTC. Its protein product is CAWSGTVPYEQYF.

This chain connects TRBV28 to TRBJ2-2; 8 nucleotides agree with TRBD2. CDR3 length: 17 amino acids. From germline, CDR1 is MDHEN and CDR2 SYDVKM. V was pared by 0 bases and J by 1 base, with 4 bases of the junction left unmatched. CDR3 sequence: CASSLWSSGGNTGELFF. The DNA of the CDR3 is TGTGCCAGCAGTTTATGGTCCAGCGGGGGGAACACCGGGGAGCTGTTTTTT.

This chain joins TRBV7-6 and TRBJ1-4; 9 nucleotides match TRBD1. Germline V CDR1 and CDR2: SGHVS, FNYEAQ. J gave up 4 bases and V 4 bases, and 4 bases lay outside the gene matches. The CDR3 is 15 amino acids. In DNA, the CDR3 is TGTGCCAGCAGCTCATTGACAGGGGGTAATGAAAAACTGTTTTTT. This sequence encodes CASSSLTGGNEKLFF.

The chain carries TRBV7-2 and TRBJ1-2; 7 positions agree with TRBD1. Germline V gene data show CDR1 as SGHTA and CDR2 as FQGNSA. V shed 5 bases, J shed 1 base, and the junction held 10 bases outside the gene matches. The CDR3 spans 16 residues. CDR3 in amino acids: CASSTQGTVINYGYTF. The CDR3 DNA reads TGTGCCAGCAGCACCCAAGGGACAGTCATTAACTATGGCTACACCTTC.

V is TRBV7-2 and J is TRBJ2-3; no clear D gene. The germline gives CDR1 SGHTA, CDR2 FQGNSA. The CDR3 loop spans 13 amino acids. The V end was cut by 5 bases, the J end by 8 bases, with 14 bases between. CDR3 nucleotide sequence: TGTGCCAGCAGCCCCGCGCGGTATAGTACGCAGTATTTT. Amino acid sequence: CASSPARYSTQYF.

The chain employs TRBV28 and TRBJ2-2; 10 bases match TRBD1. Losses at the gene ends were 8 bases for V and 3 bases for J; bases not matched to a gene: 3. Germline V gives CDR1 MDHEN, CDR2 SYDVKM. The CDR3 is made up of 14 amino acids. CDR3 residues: CASLDRGHTGELFF. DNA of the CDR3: TGTGCCAGCCTCGACAGGGGGCACACCGGGGAGCTGTTTTTT.

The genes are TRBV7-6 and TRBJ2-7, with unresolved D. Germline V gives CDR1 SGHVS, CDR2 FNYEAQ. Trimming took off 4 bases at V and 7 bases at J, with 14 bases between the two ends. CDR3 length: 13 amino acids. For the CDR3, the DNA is TGTGCCAGCAGCTCCGACTTGTATACGGAGCAGTACTTC. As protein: CASSSDLYTEQYF. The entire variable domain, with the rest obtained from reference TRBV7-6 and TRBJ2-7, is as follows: GAGVSQSPRYKVTKRGQDVALRCDPISGHVSLYWYRQALGQGPEFLTYFNYEAQQDKSGLPNDRFSAERPEGSISTLTIQRTEQRDSAMYRCASSSDLYTEQYFGPGTRLTVT.

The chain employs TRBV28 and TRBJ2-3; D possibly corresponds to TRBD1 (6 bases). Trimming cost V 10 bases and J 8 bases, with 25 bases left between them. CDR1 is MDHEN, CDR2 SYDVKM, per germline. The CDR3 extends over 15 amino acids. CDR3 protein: CATSLQGRLHTTQYF. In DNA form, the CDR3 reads TGTGCCACCTCTTTGCAGGGGCGTCTACATACTACGCAGTATTTT.

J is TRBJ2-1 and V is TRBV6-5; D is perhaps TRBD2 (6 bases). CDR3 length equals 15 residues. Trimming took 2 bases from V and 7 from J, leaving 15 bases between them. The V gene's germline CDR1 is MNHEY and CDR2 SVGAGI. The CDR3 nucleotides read TGTGCCAGCAGTTACCGTAGTCTTGGAGGGAATGAGCAGTTCTTC. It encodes CASSYRSLGGNEQFF.

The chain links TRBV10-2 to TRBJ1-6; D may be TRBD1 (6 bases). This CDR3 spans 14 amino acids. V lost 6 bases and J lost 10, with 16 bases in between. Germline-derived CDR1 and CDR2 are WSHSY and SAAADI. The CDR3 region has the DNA TGCGCCAGCAGATCACAGGGAGACGTGTCACCCCTCCACTTT. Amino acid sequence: CASRSQGDVSPLHF.

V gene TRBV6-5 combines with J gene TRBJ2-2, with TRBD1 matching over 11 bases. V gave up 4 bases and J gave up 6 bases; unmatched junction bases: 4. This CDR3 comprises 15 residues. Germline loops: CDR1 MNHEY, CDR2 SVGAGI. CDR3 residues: CASSSRGQGAGELFF. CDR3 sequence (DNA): TGTGCCAGCAGTTCCCGGGGACAGGGGGCCGGGGAGCTGTTTTTT.

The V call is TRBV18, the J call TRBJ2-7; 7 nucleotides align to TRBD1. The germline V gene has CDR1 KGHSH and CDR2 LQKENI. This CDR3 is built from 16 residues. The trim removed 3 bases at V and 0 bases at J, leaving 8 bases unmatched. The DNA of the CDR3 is TGTGCCAGCTCACCGAATAAGGGACAGAGCTCCTACGAGCAGTACTTC. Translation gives CASSPNKGQSSYEQYF. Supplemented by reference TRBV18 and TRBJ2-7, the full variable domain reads NAGVMQNPRHLVRRRGQEARLRCSPMKGHSHVYWYRQLPEEGLKFMVYLQKENIIDESGMPKERFSAEFPKEGPSILRIQQVVRGDSAAYFCASSPNKGQSSYEQYFGPGTRLTVT.

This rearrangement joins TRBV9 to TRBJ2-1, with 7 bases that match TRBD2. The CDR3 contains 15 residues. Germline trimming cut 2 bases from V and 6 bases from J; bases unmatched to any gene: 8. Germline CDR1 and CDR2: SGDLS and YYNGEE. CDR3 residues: CASSVGLVPSNEQFF. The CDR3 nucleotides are TGTGCCAGCAGCGTCGGACTAGTCCCAAGCAATGAGCAGTTCTTC.

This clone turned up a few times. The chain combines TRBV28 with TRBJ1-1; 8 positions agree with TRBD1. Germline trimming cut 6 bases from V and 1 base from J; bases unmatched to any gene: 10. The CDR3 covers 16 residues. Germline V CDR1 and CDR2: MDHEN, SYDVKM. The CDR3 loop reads CASSSPGQVPNTEAFF. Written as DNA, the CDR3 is TGTGCCAGCAGCAGTCCGGGACAGGTACCGAACACTGAAGCTTTCTTT.

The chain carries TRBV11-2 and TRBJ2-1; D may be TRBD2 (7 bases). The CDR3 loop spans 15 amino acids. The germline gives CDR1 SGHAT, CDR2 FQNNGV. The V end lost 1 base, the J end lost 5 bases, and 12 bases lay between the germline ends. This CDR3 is CASSLGRGAHNEQFF. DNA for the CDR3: TGTGCCAGCAGCTTAGGACGGGGGGCCCACAATGAGCAGTTCTTC.